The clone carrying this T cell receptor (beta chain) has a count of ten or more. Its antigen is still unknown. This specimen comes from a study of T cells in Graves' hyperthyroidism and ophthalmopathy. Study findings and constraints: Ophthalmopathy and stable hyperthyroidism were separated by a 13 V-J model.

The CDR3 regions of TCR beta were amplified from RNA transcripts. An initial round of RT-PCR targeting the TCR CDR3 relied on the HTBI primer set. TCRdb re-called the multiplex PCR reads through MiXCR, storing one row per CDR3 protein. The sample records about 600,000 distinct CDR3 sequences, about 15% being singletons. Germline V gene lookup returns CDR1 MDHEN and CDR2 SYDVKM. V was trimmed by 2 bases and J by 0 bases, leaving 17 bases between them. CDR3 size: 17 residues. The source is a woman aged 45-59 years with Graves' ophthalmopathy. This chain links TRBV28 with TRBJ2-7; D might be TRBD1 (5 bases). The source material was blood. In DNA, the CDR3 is TGTGCCAGCAGTTTAGTGACAGCCGTCTTTGGCTCCTACGAGCAGTACTTC. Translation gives CASSLVTAVFGSYEQYF.